These 5 T cell receptor beta chains were all obtained from the same sample, sequenced in a study of shared clonotypes between healthy human individuals. Libraries were prepared by immunoSEQ multiplex PCR; TCRdb keeps only in-frame clonotypes and omits some of them. The sample yields a few hundred thousand clones, more than 75% seen once. Material for sequencing was memory CD8+ T cells sorted from blood. Sample subset: CD45RO+ cells pooled with CCR7-negative TemRA cells. Receptor source: a man in his late teens or twenties in good health.

The chain combines TRBV9 with TRBJ2-7, with 9 bases aligning to TRBD2. Germline trimming cut 3 bases from V and 5 bases from J; bases unmatched to any gene: 9. Germline lookup yields CDR1 SGDLS and CDR2 YYNGEE. The CDR3 runs to 15 residues. CDR3 loop: CASSGGGWTSDEQYF. CDR3 DNA sequence: TGTGCCAGCAGCGGAGGGGGGTGGACTAGCGACGAGCAGTACTTC.

The V call is TRBV4-1, the J call TRBJ2-7, with D unclear. V lost 0 bases to trimming and J lost 5 bases, with 11 bases between them. Germline-derived CDR1 and CDR2 are MGHRA and YSYEKL. This CDR3 is built from 14 residues. The CDR3 sequence is CASSQEAQEDEQYF. The CDR3 region has the DNA TGCGCCAGCAGCCAAGAGGCCCAAGAGGACGAGCAGTACTTC.

The CDR3 spells CASSFIQQQFF. The CDR3 DNA follows: TGTGCCAGCAGCTTTATACAGCAGCAGTTCTTC. This rearrangement joins TRBV7-9 to TRBJ2-1, with D unclear. CDR1 is SEHNR and CDR2 is FQNEAQ in the germline V gene (reference sequence). CDR3 length: 11 amino acids. V lost 3 bases and J lost 11, with 8 bases in between.

The rearrangement links TRBV28 to TRBJ2-2, with 12 bases identical to TRBD2. This CDR3 spans 16 amino acids. The germline CDR1 and CDR2 sequences are MDHEN and SYDVKM. After removal of 5 bases from V and 3 bases from J, the junction contained 4 bases not matched to a gene. CDR3: CASSLGLAGYTGELFF. CDR3 DNA sequence: TGTGCCAGCAGTCTCGGACTAGCGGGGTACACCGGGGAGCTGTTTTTT.

J is TRBJ2-7 and V is TRBV5-8; TRBD2 matches at 8 bases. The CDR3 sequence is 13 residues long. The trim removed 4 bases at V and 7 bases at J, leaving 7 bases unmatched. Germline V gene sequence: CDR1 SGHTS, CDR2 YDEGEE. The chain's CDR3 is CASSLSGSREQYF. CDR3 nucleotide sequence: TGTGCCAGCAGCCTCAGCGGGAGCAGGGAGCAGTACTTC.